Listed below are T cell receptor beta chains from one sample, sequenced in a study of blood T cell repertoires in COVID-19. The table came from immunoSEQ multiplex PCR; TCRdb's copy has only in-frame clones and leaves some out. The table shows roughly 360,000 clones, with 88% occurring only once. The sample consisted of PBMCs or T cells enriched from blood (not recorded which). The source of these receptors is a woman aged 30 to 39 with acute COVID-19. CDR3s include the opening cysteine and the closing phenylalanine or tryptophan. The D gene is left open where the match is weak. The size entry is marked missing in some rows and otherwise reads once, few, many or a size class.

TRBJ2-7	NA	TRBV5-1	TRBD1	CASSLGQGAGNEQYF	TGCGCCAGCAGCTTGGGGCAGGGGGCAGGTAACGAGCAGTACTTC
TRBJ2-7	NA	TRBV7-3	TRBD1	CASSSGQGEQYF	TGTGCCAGCAGCTCCGGACAGGGCGAGCAGTACTTC
TRBJ2-1	NA	TRBV5-1	NA	CASSPSGSGSYNEQFF	TGCGCCAGCAGCCCAAGCGGGTCTGGCTCCTACAATGAGCAGTTCTTC
TRBJ1-2	few	TRBV2	NA	CASTLGQGYYGYTF	TGTGCCTCGACATTAGGGCAGGGGTATTATGGCTACACCTTC
TRBJ2-1	NA	TRBV7-3	TRBD1	CASSLRQGLSNEQFF	TGTGCCAGCAGCTTAAGACAGGGGTTGAGTAATGAGCAGTTCTTC
TRBJ2-3	NA	TRBV10-1	NA	CASTPDIGAPDTQYF	TGCGCCAGCACCCCGGACATCGGAGCCCCAGATACGCAGTATTTT
TRBJ1-5	NA	TRBV5-6	TRBD1	CASSLMAGGNSNQPQHF	TGTGCCAGCAGCTTAATGGCAGGGGGCAATAGCAATCAGCCCCAGCATTTT
TRBJ2-1	NA	TRBV3-1/TRBV3-2	NA	CASSPWGDNYNEQFF	TGTGCCAGCAGCCCCTGGGGGGATAACTACAATGAGCAGTTCTTC
TRBJ2-7	NA	TRBV7-9	NA	CASSRQGGEQYF	TGTGCCAGCAGCCGCCAGGGTGGCGAGCAGTACTTC
TRBJ2-7	NA	TRBV5-1	TRBD1	CASGPGQGNKYEQYF	TGCGCCAGCGGCCCGGGACAGGGAAACAAATACGAGCAGTACTTC
TRBJ2-7	NA	TRBV12-5	TRBD1	CASVTDDRGNTYEQYF	TGTGCTAGTGTTACTGACGACAGGGGGAATACCTACGAGCAGTACTTC
TRBJ2-3	NA	TRBV3-1/TRBV3-2	TRBD2	CASSAGGGTDTQYF	TGTGCCAGCTCCGCCGGGGGGGGCACAGATACGCAGTATTTT
TRBJ1-5	NA	TRBV18	NA	CASSPGRGNSNQPQHF	TGTGCCAGCTCACCAGGCAGGGGTAATAGCAATCAGCCCCAGCATTTT
TRBJ1-1	NA	TRBV7-2	NA	CASSLPAGHLNTEAFF	TGTGCCAGCAGCTTACCAGCGGGACACCTGAACACTGAAGCTTTCTTT
TRBJ2-1	NA	TRBV6-5	NA	CASSTQGWNEQFF	TGTGCCAGCAGTACACAGGGTTGGAATGAGCAGTTCTTC
TRBJ2-7	NA	TRBV9	TRBD2	CASSPLTSGALEQYF	TGTGCCAGCAGCCCCTTGACTAGCGGCGCCCTCGAGCAGTACTTC
TRBJ2-7	NA	TRBV5-1	NA	CASSSVEGLAHRYEQYF	TGCGCCAGCAGCTCGGTCGAGGGCCTAGCTCACCGATACGAGCAGTACTTC
TRBJ1-2	NA	TRBV6-5	TRBD1	CASSRDSAALGYTF	TGTGCCAGCAGCAGGGACAGCGCCGCGCTCGGCTACACCTTC
TRBJ2-3	NA	TRBV9	NA	CASSVGGVGSTDTQYF	TGTGCCAGCAGCGTAGGGGGAGTCGGAAGCACAGATACGCAGTATTTT
TRBJ1-3	NA	TRBV10-3	TRBD1	CATSGTGIKAGNTIYF	TGTGCCACCTCCGGGACAGGGATTAAAGCGGGAAACACCATATATTTT
TRBJ2-1	NA	TRBV7-9	NA	CASSYTLTEAGRNEQFF	TGTGCCAGCAGCTATACCCTCACCGAGGCTGGCCGCAATGAGCAGTTCTTC
TRBJ1-6	once	TRBV5-8	NA	CASSWSGSQRPLHF	TGTGCCAGCAGCTGGTCCGGGTCCCAGCGACCCCTCCACTTT
TRBJ1-1	NA	TRBV30	NA	CAWTPRYTEAFF	TGTGCCTGGACCCCTCGGTACACTGAAGCTTTCTTT
TRBJ2-3	NA	TRBV5-1	NA	CASRNQGLIPTDTQYF	TGCGCCAGCAGAAACCAGGGACTGATTCCCACAGATACGCAGTATTTT
TRBJ2-3	NA	TRBV19	TRBD1	CASRMDRAIDTQYF	TGTGCCAGTAGGATGGACAGGGCAATAGATACGCAGTATTTT
TRBJ2-5	NA	TRBV2	TRBD2	CASSELAGVRETQYF	TGTGCCAGCAGTGAGCTAGCGGGGGTGCGAGAGACCCAGTACTTC
TRBJ1-6	once	TRBV7-2	NA	CASSLGGSPRPLHF	TGTGCCAGCAGCTTGGGGGGGTCTCCACGACCCCTCCACTTT
TRBJ1-5	NA	TRBV5-5	NA	CASSHSSRGSASNQPQHF	TGTGCCAGCAGCCATTCCAGCAGGGGTTCGGCTAGCAATCAGCCCCAGCATTTT
TRBJ1-4	NA	TRBV5-1	NA	CASSGGFRAHEKLFF	TGCGCCAGCAGTGGGGGGTTCCGGGCGCATGAAAAACTGTTTTTT
TRBJ2-4	NA	TRBV6-5	TRBD1	CASSRTGTEKNIQYF	TGTGCCAGCAGTCGGACCGGGACAGAAAAAAACATTCAGTACTTC
TRBJ2-7	NA	TRBV30	TRBD1	CAWSADRAYEQYF	TGTGCCTGGAGTGCCGACAGGGCCTACGAGCAGTACTTC
TRBJ2-1	NA	TRBV29-1	NA	CSVAGNSYNEQFF	TGCAGCGTTGCGGGAAACTCCTACAATGAGCAGTTCTTC
TRBJ1-2	NA	TRBV27	TRBD1	CATKQGQGYTF	TGTGCCACCAAACAGGGGCAAGGCTACACCTTC
TRBJ1-2	once	TRBV19	NA	CASSMDARGFGNYGYTF	TGTGCCAGTAGTATGGATGCCCGGGGTTTCGGTAACTATGGCTACACCTTC
TRBJ1-5	once	TRBV19	NA	CASSSPGHGFNQPQHF	TGTGCCAGTAGTAGTCCGGGACACGGGTTCAATCAGCCCCAGCATTTT
TRBJ2-7	NA	TRBV10-2	TRBD1	CASSAGTGDYEQYF	TGCGCCAGCAGTGCAGGGACAGGGGACTACGAGCAGTACTTC
TRBJ2-5	NA	TRBV24-1	TRBD2	CATSDSVAGGLETQYF	TGTGCCACCAGTGATTCAGTAGCGGGGGGGCTGGAGACCCAGTACTTC
TRBJ2-2	NA	TRBV14	NA	CASSPYRDTGELFF	TGTGCCAGCAGTCCATACAGGGACACCGGGGAGCTGTTTTTT
TRBJ2-1	NA	TRBV11-3	NA	CASSLDHSYNEQFF	TGTGCCAGCAGCTTAGATCACAGCTACAATGAGCAGTTCTTC
TRBJ1-5	NA	TRBV12-3/TRBV12-4	NA	CASSFRLIQPQHF	TGTGCCAGCAGTTTCCGGTTAATTCAGCCCCAGCATTTT
TRBJ1-6	NA	TRBV19	TRBD1	CASSTSRTGFFSPLHF	TGTGCCAGTAGTACCTCGCGGACAGGCTTTTTTTCACCCCTCCACTTT
TRBJ1-2	NA	TRBV5-1	NA	CASSLRGDAGYGYTF	TGCGCCAGCAGTCTTAGAGGCGATGCTGGGTATGGCTACACCTTC
TRBJ1-5	NA	TRBV5-1	NA	CASSLEAGLNQPQHF	TGCGCCAGCAGCTTGGAGGCAGGGCTTAATCAGCCCCAGCATTTT
TRBJ2-6	NA	TRBV3-1/TRBV3-2	NA	CASSRRGAPAGANVLTF	TGTGCCAGCAGCCGCAGGGGGGCCCCCGCTGGGGCCAACGTCCTGACTTTC
TRBJ2-7	NA	TRBV28	NA	CATAEGHSYEQYF	TGTGCCACCGCCGAGGGTCACTCCTACGAGCAGTACTTC